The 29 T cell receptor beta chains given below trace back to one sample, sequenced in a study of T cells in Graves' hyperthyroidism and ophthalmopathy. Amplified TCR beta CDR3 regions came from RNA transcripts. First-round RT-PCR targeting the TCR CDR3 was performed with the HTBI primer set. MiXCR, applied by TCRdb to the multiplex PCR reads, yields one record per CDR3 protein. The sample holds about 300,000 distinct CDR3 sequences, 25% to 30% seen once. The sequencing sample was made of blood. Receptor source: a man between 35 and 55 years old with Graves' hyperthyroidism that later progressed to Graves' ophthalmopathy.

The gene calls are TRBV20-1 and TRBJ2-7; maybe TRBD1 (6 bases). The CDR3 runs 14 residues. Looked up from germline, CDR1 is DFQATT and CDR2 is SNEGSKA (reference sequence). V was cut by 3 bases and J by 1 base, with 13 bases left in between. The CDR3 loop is CSAREDSLSYEQYF. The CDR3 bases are TGCAGTGCTAGGGAGGACAGCCTTTCCTACGAGCAGTACTTC.

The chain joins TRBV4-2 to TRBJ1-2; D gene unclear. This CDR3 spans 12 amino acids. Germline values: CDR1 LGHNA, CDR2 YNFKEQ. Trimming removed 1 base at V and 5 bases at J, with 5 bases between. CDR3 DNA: TGTGCCAGCAGCCAAGTGGAATATGGCTACACCTTC. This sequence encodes CASSQVEYGYTF.

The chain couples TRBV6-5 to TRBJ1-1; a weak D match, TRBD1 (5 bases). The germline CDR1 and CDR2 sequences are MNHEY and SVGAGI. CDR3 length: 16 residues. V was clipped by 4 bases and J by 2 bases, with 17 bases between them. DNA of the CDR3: TGTGCCAGCAGTTCCCTTTACGGGACTACAAACACTGAAGCTTTCTTT. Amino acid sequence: CASSSLYGTTNTEAFF.

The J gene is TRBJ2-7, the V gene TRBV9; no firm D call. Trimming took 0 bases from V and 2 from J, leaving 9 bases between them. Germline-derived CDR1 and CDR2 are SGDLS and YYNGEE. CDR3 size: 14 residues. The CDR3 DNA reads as TGTGCCAGCAGCGTAGGCGGAAGAACCTACGAGCAGTACTTC. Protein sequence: CASSVGGRTYEQYF.

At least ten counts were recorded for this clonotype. CDR3 loop: CSVAGGTNYGYTF. The DNA for the CDR3 is TGCAGCGTCGCAGGGGGCACCAACTATGGCTACACCTTC. The gene calls are TRBV29-1 and TRBJ1-2; TRBD1 matches at 8 bases. The CDR3 totals 13 residues. CDR1 is SQVTM and CDR2 is ANQGSEA in the germline V gene. J lost 2 bases, V lost 6 bases, and 5 bases had no gene match.

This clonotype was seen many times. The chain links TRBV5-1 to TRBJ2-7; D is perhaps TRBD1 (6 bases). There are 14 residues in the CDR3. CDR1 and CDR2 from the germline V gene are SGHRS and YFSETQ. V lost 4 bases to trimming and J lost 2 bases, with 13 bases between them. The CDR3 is CASSPDGTPYEQYF. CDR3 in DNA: TGCGCCAGCAGCCCAGACGGGACACCCTACGAGCAGTACTTC.

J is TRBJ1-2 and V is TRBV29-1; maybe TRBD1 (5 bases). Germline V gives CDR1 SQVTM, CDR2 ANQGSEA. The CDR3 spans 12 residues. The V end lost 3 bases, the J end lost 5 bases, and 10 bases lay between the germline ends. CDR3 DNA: TGCAGCGTTGAGGCGACAGCTTATGGCTACACCTTC. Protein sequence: CSVEATAYGYTF.

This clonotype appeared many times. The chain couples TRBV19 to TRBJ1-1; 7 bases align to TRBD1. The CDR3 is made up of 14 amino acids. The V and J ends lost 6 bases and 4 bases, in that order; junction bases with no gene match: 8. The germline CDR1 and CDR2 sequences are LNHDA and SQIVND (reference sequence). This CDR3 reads CASRDDRAATEAFF. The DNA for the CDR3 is TGTGCCAGTAGGGATGACAGGGCGGCCACTGAAGCTTTCTTT.

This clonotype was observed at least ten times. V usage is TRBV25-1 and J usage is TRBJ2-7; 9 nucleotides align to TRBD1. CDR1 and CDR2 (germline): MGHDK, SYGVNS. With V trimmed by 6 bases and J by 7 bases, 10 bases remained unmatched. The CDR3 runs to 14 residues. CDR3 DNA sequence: TGTGCCAGCAGGCACGGACAGGGGACGGGGGAGCAGTACTTC. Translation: CASRHGQGTGEQYF.

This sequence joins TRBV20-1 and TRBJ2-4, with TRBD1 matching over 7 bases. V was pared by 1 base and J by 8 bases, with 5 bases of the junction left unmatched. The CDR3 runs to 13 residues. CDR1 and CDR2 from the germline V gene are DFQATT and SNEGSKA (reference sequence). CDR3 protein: CSARGTGVDIQYF. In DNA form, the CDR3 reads TGCAGTGCTAGAGGGACAGGTGTAGACATTCAGTACTTC.

The CDR3 DNA sequence: TGCGCCAGCAGCTTGATGTCTGCCACCATGAACACTGAAGCTTTCTTT. Translation: CASSLMSATMNTEAFF. The chain employs TRBV5-1 and TRBJ1-1; D remains unclear. The germline V and J ends were trimmed by 1 base and 0 bases, with 13 bases remaining between them. CDR3 length: 16 amino acids. Germline CDR1 and CDR2: SGHRS and YFSETQ.

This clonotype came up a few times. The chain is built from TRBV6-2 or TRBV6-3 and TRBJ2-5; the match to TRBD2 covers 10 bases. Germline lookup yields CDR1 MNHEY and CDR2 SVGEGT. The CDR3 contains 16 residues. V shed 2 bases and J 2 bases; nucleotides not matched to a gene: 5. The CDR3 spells CASSYAGLARQETQYF. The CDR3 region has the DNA TGTGCCAGCAGTTACGCGGGACTAGCGAGGCAAGAGACCCAGTACTTC.

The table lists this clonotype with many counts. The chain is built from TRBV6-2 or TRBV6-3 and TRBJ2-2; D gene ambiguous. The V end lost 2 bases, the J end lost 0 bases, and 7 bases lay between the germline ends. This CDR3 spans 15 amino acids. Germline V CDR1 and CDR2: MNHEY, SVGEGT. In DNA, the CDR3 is TGTGCCAGCAGTTACGTGGCGGCGAACACCGGGGAGCTGTTTTTT. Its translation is CASSYVAANTGELFF.

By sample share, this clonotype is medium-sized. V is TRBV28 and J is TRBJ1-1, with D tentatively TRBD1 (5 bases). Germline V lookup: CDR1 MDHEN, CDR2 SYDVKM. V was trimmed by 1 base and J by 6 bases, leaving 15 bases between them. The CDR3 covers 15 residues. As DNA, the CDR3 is TGTGCCAGCAGTTTATATGGCGGGGGTTACGCTGAAGCTTTCTTT. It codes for CASSLYGGGYAEAFF.

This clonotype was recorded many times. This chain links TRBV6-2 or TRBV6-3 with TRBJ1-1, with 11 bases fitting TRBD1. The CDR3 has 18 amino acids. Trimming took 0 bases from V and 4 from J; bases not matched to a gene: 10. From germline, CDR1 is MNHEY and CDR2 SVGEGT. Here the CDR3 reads CASSYSRRTGGAGTEAFF. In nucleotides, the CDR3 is TGTGCCAGCAGTTACTCCAGGAGGACAGGGGGCGCCGGCACTGAAGCTTTCTTT.

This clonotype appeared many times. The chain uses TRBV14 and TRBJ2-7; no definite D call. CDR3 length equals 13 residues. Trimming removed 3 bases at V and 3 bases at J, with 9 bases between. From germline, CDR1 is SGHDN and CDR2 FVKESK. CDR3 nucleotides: TGTGCCAGCAGCCACCTCTCGTTCTACGAGCAGTACTTC. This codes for CASSHLSFYEQYF.

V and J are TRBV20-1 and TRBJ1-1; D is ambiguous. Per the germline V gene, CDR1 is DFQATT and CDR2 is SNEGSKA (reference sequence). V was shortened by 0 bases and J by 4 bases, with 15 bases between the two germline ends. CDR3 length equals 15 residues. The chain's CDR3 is CSARDAWARGTEAFF. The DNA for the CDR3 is TGCAGTGCTAGAGATGCATGGGCCCGAGGCACTGAAGCTTTCTTT.

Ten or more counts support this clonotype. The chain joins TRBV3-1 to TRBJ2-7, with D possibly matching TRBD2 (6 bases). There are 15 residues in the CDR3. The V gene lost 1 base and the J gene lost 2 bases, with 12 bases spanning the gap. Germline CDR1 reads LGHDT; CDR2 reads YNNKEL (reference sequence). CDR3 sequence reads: CASSQGRGAPYEQYF. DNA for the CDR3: TGTGCCAGCAGCCAAGGACGCGGGGCCCCCTACGAGCAGTACTTC.

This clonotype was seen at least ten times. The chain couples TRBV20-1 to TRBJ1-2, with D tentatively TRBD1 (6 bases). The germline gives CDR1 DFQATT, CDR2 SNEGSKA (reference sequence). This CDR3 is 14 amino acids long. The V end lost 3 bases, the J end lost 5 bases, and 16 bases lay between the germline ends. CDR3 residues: CSASPIVGQYGYTF. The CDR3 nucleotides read TGCAGTGCTAGTCCCATCGTCGGACAGTATGGCTACACCTTC.

This CDR3 is CASSPSGRRYEQYF. Written as DNA, the CDR3 is TGTGCCAGCAGTCCAAGCGGGAGAAGGTACGAGCAGTACTTC. J is TRBJ2-7 and V is TRBV12-3 or TRBV12-4; 8 positions agree with TRBD2. V lost 5 bases, J lost 4 bases, and 7 bases stayed unmatched. This CDR3 region has 14 residues.

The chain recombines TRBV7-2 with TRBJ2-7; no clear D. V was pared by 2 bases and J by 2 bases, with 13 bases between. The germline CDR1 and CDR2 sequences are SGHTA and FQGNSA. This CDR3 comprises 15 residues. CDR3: CASSLTFIQAYEQYF. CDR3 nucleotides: TGTGCCAGCAGCTTAACATTCATACAAGCCTACGAGCAGTACTTC. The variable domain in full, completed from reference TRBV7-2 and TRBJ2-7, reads GAGVSQSPSNKVTEKGKDVELRCDPISGHTALYWYRQSLGQGLEFLIYFQGNSAPDKSGLPSDRFSAERTGGSVSTLTIQRTQQEDSAVYLCASSLTFIQAYEQYFGPGTRLTVT.

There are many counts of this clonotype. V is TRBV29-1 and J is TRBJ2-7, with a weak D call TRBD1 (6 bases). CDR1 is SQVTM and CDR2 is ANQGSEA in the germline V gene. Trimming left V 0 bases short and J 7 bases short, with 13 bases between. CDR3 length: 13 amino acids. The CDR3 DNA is TGCAGCGTTGAAGAAGCAGGGGCCGGGGAGCAGTACTTC. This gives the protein CSVEEAGAGEQYF.

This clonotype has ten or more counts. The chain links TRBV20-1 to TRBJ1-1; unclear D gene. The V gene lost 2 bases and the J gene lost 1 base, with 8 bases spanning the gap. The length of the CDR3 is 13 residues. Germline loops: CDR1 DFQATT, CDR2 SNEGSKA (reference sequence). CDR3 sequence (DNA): TGCAGTGCTAGACTGCAGCCGAACACTGAAGCTTTCTTT. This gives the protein CSARLQPNTEAFF.

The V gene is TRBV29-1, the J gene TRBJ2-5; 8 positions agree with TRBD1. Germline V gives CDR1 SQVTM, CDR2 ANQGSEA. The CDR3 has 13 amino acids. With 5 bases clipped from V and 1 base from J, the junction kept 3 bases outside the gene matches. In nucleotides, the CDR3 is TGCAGCGTTTCCGGACAGGGCCAAGAGACCCAGTACTTC. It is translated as CSVSGQGQETQYF.

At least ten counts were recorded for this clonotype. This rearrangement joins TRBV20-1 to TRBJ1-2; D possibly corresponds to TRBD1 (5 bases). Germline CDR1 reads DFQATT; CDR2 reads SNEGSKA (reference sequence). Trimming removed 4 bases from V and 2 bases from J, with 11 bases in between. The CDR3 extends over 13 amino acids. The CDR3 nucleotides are TGCAGTGCTACAGGACAAGACAACTATGGCTACACCTTC. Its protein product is CSATGQDNYGYTF.

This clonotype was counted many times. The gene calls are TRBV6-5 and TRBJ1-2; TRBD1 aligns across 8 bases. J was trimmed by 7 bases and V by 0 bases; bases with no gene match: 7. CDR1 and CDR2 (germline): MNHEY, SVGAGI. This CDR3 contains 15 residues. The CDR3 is CASSYSPGGAGGYTF. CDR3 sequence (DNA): TGTGCCAGCAGTTACTCCCCAGGGGGCGCGGGTGGCTACACCTTC.

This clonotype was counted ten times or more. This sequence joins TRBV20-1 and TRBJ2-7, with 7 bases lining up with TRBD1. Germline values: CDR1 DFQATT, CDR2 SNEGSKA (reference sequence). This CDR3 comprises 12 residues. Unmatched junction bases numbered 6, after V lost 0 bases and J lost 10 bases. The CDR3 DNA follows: TGCAGTGCTAGAGAATTTCAGGGGGAACAGTACTTC. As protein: CSAREFQGEQYF.

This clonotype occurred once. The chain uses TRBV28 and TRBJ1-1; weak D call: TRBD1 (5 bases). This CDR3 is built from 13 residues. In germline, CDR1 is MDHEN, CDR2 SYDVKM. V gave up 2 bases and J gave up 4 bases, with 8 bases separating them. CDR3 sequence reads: CASSLDSPTEAFF. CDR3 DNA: TGTGCCAGCAGTTTAGACAGCCCCACTGAAGCTTTCTTT.

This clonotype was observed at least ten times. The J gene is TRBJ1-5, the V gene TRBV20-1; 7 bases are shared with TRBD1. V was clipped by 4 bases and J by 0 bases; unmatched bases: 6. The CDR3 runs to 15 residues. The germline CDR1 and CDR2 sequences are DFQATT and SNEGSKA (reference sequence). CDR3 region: CSATGTVTSNQPQHF. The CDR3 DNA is TGCAGTGCTACCGGGACAGTAACTAGCAATCAGCCCCAGCATTTT.